One and the same sample provided the 24 T cell receptor beta chains below, sequenced in a study of blood T cell repertoires in COVID-19. The assay was immunoSEQ multiplex PCR, and TCRdb's table has in-frame clones only and misses some. The table lists under 75,000 clones, around 88% of them singletons. The sample consisted of peripheral blood. Every receptor here comes from a woman of 80 years or more with active COVID-19.

The genes are TRBV7-3 and TRBJ2-3, with D unresolved. The CDR3 sequence is 14 residues long. Germline V gene data show CDR1 as SGHTA and CDR2 as FQGTGA. Trimming took 5 bases from V and 2 from J, leaving 11 bases between them. CDR3 amino acids: CASSPEPHTDTQYF. The CDR3 nucleotides are TGTGCCAGCAGCCCGGAGCCCCACACAGATACGCAGTATTTT.

The chain has TRBV12-3 or TRBV12-4 and TRBJ2-7; D ambiguous. Trimming stripped 4 bases from V and 1 base from J, with 2 bases between. The CDR3 runs to 11 residues. CDR3 coding DNA: TGTGCCAGCAGTTCATCCTACGAGCAGTACTTC. Its protein product is CASSSSYEQYF.

The rearrangement joins TRBV6-2 or TRBV6-3 to TRBJ2-1, with 12 bases lining up with TRBD2. The V segment lost 5 bases and the J segment 6 bases; nucleotides outside the gene matches: 5. The V gene's germline CDR1 is MNHEY and CDR2 SVGEGT. The CDR3 contains 15 residues. Written as DNA, the CDR3 is TGTGCCAGCAGTCTGACTAGCGGGGGCATCAATGAGCAGTTCTTC. Translating it yields CASSLTSGGINEQFF.

The chain has TRBV7-2 and TRBJ1-2, with TRBD1 matching over 9 bases. Trimming cost V 3 bases and J 8 bases; bases outside gene matches: 7. CDR3 length: 14 residues. CDR1 is SGHTA and CDR2 is FQGNSA in the germline V gene. For the CDR3, the DNA is TGTGCCAGCAGCTTTAACACAGGGGGCGTAGGCTACACCTTC. It is translated as CASSFNTGGVGYTF.

The CDR3 spells CASSLTLRMSSYNEQFF. The CDR3 DNA reads TGTGCCAGCAGCTTAACGTTGAGGATGAGCTCCTACAATGAGCAGTTCTTC. J is TRBJ2-1 and V is TRBV7-8; D unresolved. V gave up 2 bases and J gave up 0 bases, with 14 bases separating them. From germline, CDR1 is SGHVS and CDR2 FQNEAQ. CDR3 length: 17 amino acids.

This chain connects TRBV29-1 to TRBJ2-3, with 13 bases that match TRBD2. The CDR3 is 16 residues long. V dropped 7 bases and J dropped 5; count of bases not matched to a gene: 12. In germline, CDR1 is SQVTM, CDR2 ANQGSEA. CDR3 DNA sequence: TGCAGCGCCGTGATGACTAGCGGGGGGCCTGGAGATACGCAGTATTTT. Translating it yields CSAVMTSGGPGDTQYF.

To note about this clone: Within the sample, other DNA sequences also encode this same CDR3. The chain uses TRBV28 and TRBJ1-2, with TRBD1 identical over 11 bases. In germline, CDR1 is MDHEN, CDR2 SYDVKM. Trimming took 5 bases from V and 7 from J; bases not matched to a gene: 3. This CDR3 is 13 amino acids long. In DNA, the CDR3 is TGTGCCAGCAGTCCGGGACAGGGGGGTGGCTACACCTTC. This gives the protein CASSPGQGGGYTF.

The V gene is TRBV7-8, the J gene TRBJ2-3; 9 bases match TRBD2. V lost 4 bases, J lost 2 bases, and 13 bases stayed unmatched. Germline lookup yields CDR1 SGHVS and CDR2 FQNEAQ. The CDR3 totals 18 residues. The CDR3 sequence is CASSSWGYSGGSTDTQYF. The CDR3, as DNA: TGTGCCAGCAGCTCCTGGGGATACAGCGGGGGGTCCACAGATACGCAGTATTTT.

The rearrangement links TRBV18 to TRBJ1-1, with D maybe TRBD1 (5 bases). Deletions cut 2 bases from V and 5 bases from J, with 15 bases between. The CDR3 has 15 amino acids. CDR1 and CDR2 from the germline V gene are KGHSH and LQKENI. The CDR3 loop reads CASSPGQGSLTEAFF. CDR3 DNA sequence: TGTGCCAGCTCACCAGGTCAGGGATCGTTGACTGAAGCTTTCTTT.

The genes are TRBV6-2 or TRBV6-3 and TRBJ2-2; a possible D gene is TRBD1 (5 bases). This CDR3 comprises 15 residues. Deletions cut 2 bases from V and 4 bases from J, with 11 bases between. CDR1 MNHEY and CDR2 SVGEGT come from the germline V gene. The chain's CDR3 is CASSYRGSVTGELFF. CDR3 sequence (DNA): TGTGCCAGCAGTTACAGGGGCAGCGTCACCGGGGAGCTGTTTTTT.

This chain links TRBV5-3 with TRBJ2-2; TRBD2 matches 10 bases. TRBV5-3 is an open reading frame whose function is uncertain. This CDR3 comprises 19 residues. V was pared by 1 base and J by 7 bases, with 16 bases of the junction left unmatched. The chain's CDR3 is CARSLNLAGVSEVVGELFF. The CDR3 DNA reads as TGTGCCAGAAGCTTGAACCTAGCGGGGGTCTCCGAAGTAGTCGGGGAGCTGTTTTTT.

This clone came up once. The chain recombines TRBV6-6 with TRBJ1-4; D unclear. Germline V gene data show CDR1 as MNHNY and CDR2 as SVGAGI (reference sequence). With 4 bases removed from V and 0 bases from J, the gap between germline ends came to 3 bases. The CDR3 loop spans 13 amino acids. The CDR3 loop is CASSSATNEKLFF. CDR3 sequence (DNA): TGTGCCAGCAGTTCGGCAACTAATGAAAAACTGTTTTTT.

In this sample, this clone turned up a few times. The chain has TRBV2 and TRBJ2-2; D is possibly TRBD1 (6 bases). V was clipped by 7 bases and J by 6 bases, with 15 bases between them. The CDR3 is 14 amino acids. Looked up from germline, CDR1 is SNHLY and CDR2 is FYNNEI. The CDR3 sequence: CASKAQGESGELFF. CDR3 DNA sequence: TGTGCCAGCAAGGCACAGGGTGAATCCGGGGAGCTGTTTTTT.

This chain uses TRBV3-1 (or the pseudogene TRBV3-2) with TRBJ2-3, with 13 nucleotides matching TRBD2. This CDR3 has 15 residues. In germline, CDR1 is LGHDT, CDR2 YNNKEL (reference sequence). J lost 3 bases, V lost 4 bases, and 1 base had no gene match. The CDR3 coding sequence is TGTGCCAGCAGCCCACTAGCGGGGGGGACAGATACGCAGTATTTT. Translation gives CASSPLAGGTDTQYF.

The V gene is TRBV5-1, the J gene TRBJ2-3, with 9 bases aligning to TRBD1. V lost 3 bases and J lost 4; bases outside the gene matches: 9. This CDR3 spans 16 amino acids. Per germline, CDR1 SGHRS and CDR2 YFSETQ. Here the CDR3 reads CASSSSGQGVADTQYF. In DNA form, the CDR3 reads TGCGCCAGCAGCTCATCGGGACAGGGAGTAGCAGATACGCAGTATTTT.

V gene TRBV4-2 combines with J gene TRBJ1-4; D might be TRBD1 (6 bases). Germline assignment: CDR1 LGHNA and CDR2 YNFKEQ. The CDR3 is made up of 17 amino acids. V was shortened by 2 bases and J by 8 bases, with 21 bases between the two germline ends. CDR3 sequence reads: CASSQLQAGDMGEKLFF. Here the CDR3 DNA reads TGTGCCAGCAGCCAACTTCAAGCGGGGGACATGGGAGAAAAACTGTTTTTT.

The genes are TRBV2 and TRBJ1-3; D remains ambiguous. The CDR3 is 14 amino acids. The ends were cut back, 3 bases at V and 2 bases at J, with 8 bases in the middle. Per the germline V gene, CDR1 is SNHLY and CDR2 is FYNNEI. The CDR3 sequence: CASSEGTPGNTIYF. DNA of the CDR3: TGTGCCAGCAGTGAGGGCACCCCTGGAAACACCATATATTTT.

The J gene is TRBJ1-6, the V gene TRBV10-3, with unresolved D. V was cut by 0 bases and J by 11 bases, with 14 bases left in between. Germline CDR1 and CDR2: ENHRY and SYGVKD. The CDR3 has 15 amino acids. CDR3 bases: TGTGCCATCAGTGAGTCGAGCGGGCAAAGGCCACCCCTCCACTTT. Translated, it gives CAISESSGQRPPLHF.

The chain recombines TRBV5-1 with TRBJ2-3; 9 bases agree with TRBD2. The CDR3 contains 15 residues. Germline V gives CDR1 SGHRS, CDR2 YFSETQ. V dropped 3 bases and J dropped 3; count of bases not matched to a gene: 5. The CDR3 sequence is CASSSSGDLTDTQYF. In DNA form, the CDR3 reads TGCGCCAGCAGCTCTAGCGGGGACCTTACAGATACGCAGTATTTT.

The chain uses TRBV7-2 and TRBJ1-2; perhaps TRBD1 as D (5 bases). Trimming removed 1 base at V and 2 bases at J, with 8 bases between. Germline CDR1 is SGHTA and CDR2 is FQGNSA. The CDR3 length is 14 residues. The DNA for the CDR3 is TGTGCCAGCAGCTTAGACCCAGGGAACTATGGCTACACCTTC. Translated, it gives CASSLDPGNYGYTF.

The rearrangement joins TRBV11-1 to TRBJ2-1, with a weak D call TRBD1 (6 bases). Germline CDR1 is SGHAT and CDR2 is FQDESV (reference sequence). The CDR3 length is 15 residues. V lost 7 bases, J lost 4 bases, and 17 bases lay in between. CDR3 in amino acids: CASKPGRRGYNEQFF. As DNA, the CDR3 is TGTGCCAGCAAACCGGGACGTAGGGGGTACAATGAGCAGTTCTTC.

Here the CDR3 DNA reads TGTGCCAGCCGCAGCCTTCGGACAGGGTACGAGCAGTACTTC. Translating gives CASRSLRTGYEQYF. The chain combines TRBV27 with TRBJ2-7; 8 bases align to TRBD1. V lost 8 bases and J lost 4; bases outside the gene matches: 10. The CDR3 extends over 14 amino acids. Germline CDR1 reads MNHEY; CDR2 reads SMNVEV (reference sequence).

The genes are TRBV20-1 and TRBJ2-1; 7 bases are shared with TRBD2. J was trimmed by 13 bases and V by 3 bases; bases with no gene match: 9. Germline CDR1 reads DFQATT; CDR2 reads SNEGSKA (reference sequence). CDR3 length equals 12 residues. The CDR3 sequence: CSASIGGGSQFF. CDR3 nucleotides: TGCAGTGCTAGTATTGGGGGGGGGTCTCAGTTCTTC.

This chain links TRBV6-2 or TRBV6-3 with TRBJ2-7; tentatively, D is TRBD2 (6 bases). The V and J ends lost 0 bases and 0 bases respectively, with 18 bases between them. The CDR3 spans 18 residues. CDR1 MNHEY and CDR2 SVGEGT come from the germline V gene. For the CDR3, the DNA is TGTGCCAGCAGTTACTCGCTGGGGACTCACGGTCTCTCCTACGAGCAGTACTTC. Translating gives CASSYSLGTHGLSYEQYF.